Below are 21 T cell receptor beta chains sequenced from a single sample in a study of molecular identifiers for immune sequencing clone quantification listed by TCRdb under 2018. Libraries were made using PCR. Sequencer: Illumina HiSeq 4000. TCRdb redid the processing of the public reads, applying fastp at Q25 and MiXCR, and retained in-frame beta chains. Rows are combined by CDR3 protein, so each entry shows the most common genes and DNA. The sample table holds approximately 670,000 distinct CDR3 sequences, of which 15% to 20% were seen once. Roughly 0.9% of the sample lies in the top ten. The sequencing sample was made of naive CD8+ T cells from blood, with Jurkat cell RNA spiked in. In light of the paper, this sample's cell subset or site label describes: FACS-sorted CD8+CD4-CCR7+CD45RA+ naive T cells. The receptors derive from a human donor in good health. Some libraries in this study had Jurkat cell RNA spiked in.

This clonotype has ten or more counts. The DNA of the CDR3 is TGCGCCAGCAGCCAAGATCCTGGGAGTTACACTGAAGCTTTCTTT. Translated: CASSQDPGSYTEAFF. The chain combines TRBV4-3 with TRBJ1-1; D unclear. Trimming stripped 0 bases from V and 3 bases from J, with 11 bases between. Germline CDR1 and CDR2: LGHNA and YSLEER. The CDR3 has 15 amino acids.

This clonotype was picked up many times. The chain uses TRBV12-3 or TRBV12-4 and TRBJ2-3; 8 nucleotides agree with TRBD2. The V segment lost 8 bases and the J segment 4 bases; nucleotides outside the gene matches: 11. This CDR3 has 15 amino acids. Written as DNA, the CDR3 is TGTGCCAGCCAAGTCCGGGAGGGCCGTGCAGATACGCAGTATTTT. Amino acid sequence: CASQVREGRADTQYF.

Many counts were recorded for this clonotype. The chain couples TRBV29-1 to TRBJ2-7; TRBD1 might be the D (5 bases). The germline V gene encodes CDR1 SQVTM and CDR2 ANQGSEA. V dropped 5 bases and J dropped 5 bases, with 10 bases sitting between them. CDR3 length: 11 residues. CDR3 region: CSVSGSDEQYF. CDR3 DNA sequence: TGCAGCGTTTCAGGGTCCGACGAGCAGTACTTC.

This clonotype was counted once. A read error is possible here, since a much larger clone lies one base away. The J gene is TRBJ2-1, the V gene TRBV4-1; the D is unclear. Trimming removed 4 bases from V and 8 bases from J, with 12 bases in between. Per germline, CDR1 MGHRA and CDR2 YSYEKL. The CDR3 runs 13 residues. As DNA, the CDR3 is TGCGCCAGCAGCCTAGATCGAATGGATGAGCAGTTCTTC. Protein product: CASSLDRMDEQFF.

Concerning this clonotype: A much bigger clone sits one base away, suggesting this may be a read error. The chain employs TRBV15 and TRBJ2-3; D is ambiguous. CDR3 length: 15 residues. CDR1 is LNHNV, CDR2 YYDKDF, per germline (reference sequence). In DNA, the CDR3 is TGTGCCACCAGCGGAGAACCGTCTCGGGCAGATACGCAGTATTTT. As protein: CATSGEPSRADTQYF.

Many counts were recorded for this clonotype. The J gene is TRBJ2-5, the V gene TRBV6-5, with D maybe TRBD1 (5 bases). Trimming stripped 2 bases from V and 3 bases from J, with 10 bases between. Per the germline V gene, CDR1 is MNHEY and CDR2 is SVGAGI. CDR3 length: 14 residues. The CDR3 bases are TGTGCCAGCAGTTACGATGGGGCAGAAGAGACCCAGTACTTC. It encodes CASSYDGAEETQYF.

This clonotype was seen at least ten times. The chain employs TRBV2 and TRBJ2-3; the match to TRBD1 covers 8 bases. Germline values: CDR1 SNHLY, CDR2 FYNNEI. Trimming took 5 bases from V and 4 from J; bases not matched to a gene: 5. CDR3 size: 14 residues. The CDR3 is CASSWDRTSDTQYF. The CDR3 DNA reads TGTGCCAGCAGTTGGGACAGGACGTCAGATACGCAGTATTTT.

This clonotype appeared many times. The germline gene is not matched at one end of the junction; a read error may be the cause. The rearrangement joins TRBV6-5 to TRBJ1-2; D unresolved. The CDR3 totals 13 residues. The germline V gene encodes CDR1 MNHEY and CDR2 SVGAGI. Here the CDR3 DNA reads TGTGCCAGCAGTTACTCAGCTGGGCTGCTGGGATTCTTC. This sequence encodes CASSYSAGLLGFF.

The sample holds a few counts of this clonotype. The chain couples TRBV27 to TRBJ2-1, with no clear D. This CDR3 is built from 13 residues. Germline loops: CDR1 MNHEY, CDR2 SMNVEV (reference sequence). The V end lost 0 bases, the J end lost 8 bases, and 8 bases lay between the germline ends. The CDR3 protein is CASSLSLLDEQFF. The CDR3 nucleotides are TGTGCCAGCAGTTTATCTCTCCTCGATGAGCAGTTCTTC.

This clonotype was detected many times. The chain carries TRBV12-3 or TRBV12-4 and TRBJ1-2; TRBD1 might be the D (6 bases). This CDR3 spans 14 amino acids. The V gene lost 4 bases and the J gene lost 4 bases, with 13 bases spanning the gap. CDR3 protein: CASSSLDRVYGYTF. Here the CDR3 DNA reads TGTGCCAGCAGTTCCCTGGACAGAGTCTATGGCTACACCTTC.

The chain uses TRBV6-2 or TRBV6-3 and TRBJ2-1; tentative D call: TRBD1 (5 bases). The CDR3 is made up of 15 amino acids. Germline assignment: CDR1 MNHEY and CDR2 SVGEGT. V was pared by 2 bases and J by 0 bases, with 8 bases between. CDR3 coding DNA: TGTGCCAGCAGTTACCTAGACAGCTCCTACAATGAGCAGTTCTTC. Translating it yields CASSYLDSSYNEQFF.

There are a few counts of this clonotype. This chain links TRBV3-2 with TRBJ1-2. TRBV3-2 is termed a pseudogene. The CDR3 length is 15 residues. The CDR3 spells CASSQAPASNYGYTF. DNA of the CDR3: TGTGCCAGCAGCCAAGCACCCGCCAGTAACTATGGCTACACCTTC.

There are many counts of this clonotype. This chain connects TRBV23-1 to TRBJ1-2; no clear D gene. TRBV23-1 is treated as an ORF (open reading frame) with a function not yet certain. The CDR3 covers 16 residues. The V end was cut by 5 bases, the J end by 6 bases, with 22 bases between. In DNA form, the CDR3 reads TGCGCCAGCAGTTCCGCCCCGGGTCCCCGGACCGATGGCTACACCTTC. It translates to CASSSAPGPRTDGYTF.

In regard to this clonotype: One junction end disagrees with the germline gene, perhaps due to a read error. The J gene is TRBJ2-7, the V gene TRBV4-1; TRBD2 is a possible D gene (6 bases). This CDR3 contains 16 residues. Per the germline V gene, CDR1 is MGHRA and CDR2 is YSYEKL. This chain's CDR3 is CAGSQDLASATYEQYF. The CDR3 nucleotides read TGCGCCGGCAGCCAAGACCTCGCTAGCGCAACCTACGAGCAGTACTTC.

This rearrangement joins TRBV5-4 to TRBJ2-1, with 16 bases fitting TRBD2. The CDR3 contains 16 residues. CDR1 is SGHNT and CDR2 is YYREEE in the germline V gene (reference sequence). With V trimmed by 3 bases and J by 7 bases, 4 bases remained unmatched. CDR3 nucleotide sequence: TGTGCCAGCAGCTCGGGGACTAGCGGGGGGGTTAATGAGCAGTTCTTC. Residues: CASSSGTSGGVNEQFF.

This clonotype was counted ten times or more. The chain has TRBV27 and TRBJ1-5; D uncertain. The germline CDR1 and CDR2 sequences are MNHEY and SMNVEV (reference sequence). V was pared by 5 bases and J by 7 bases, with 15 bases between. The CDR3 consists of 14 residues. Here the CDR3 reads CASSQSLGLQPQHF. The CDR3 DNA follows: TGTGCCAGCAGTCAGAGTCTGGGGTTGCAGCCCCAGCATTTT.

This chain connects TRBV4-3 to TRBJ2-6, with 7 bases identical to TRBD1. This CDR3 has 15 amino acids. CDR1 and CDR2 from the germline V gene are LGHNA and YSLEER. J gave up 3 bases and V 4 bases, and 3 bases lay outside the gene matches. CDR3 nucleotides: TGCGCCAGCAGCCTGACAGGGATTGGGGCCAACGTCCTGACTTTC. It specifies CASSLTGIGANVLTF.

This clonotype was observed at least ten times. V and J are TRBV30 and TRBJ2-3; TRBD2 matches at 8 bases. This CDR3 spans 16 amino acids. Germline values: CDR1 GTSNPN, CDR2 SVGIG (reference sequence). With 0 bases clipped from V and 0 bases from J, the junction kept 5 bases outside the gene matches. The CDR3 coding sequence is TGTGCCTGGAGTGTAGGCACTAGCGGTAGCACAGATACGCAGTATTTT. This codes for CAWSVGTSGSTDTQYF.

Many counts were recorded for this clonotype. This chain uses TRBV10-3 with TRBJ2-3, with a tentative D call TRBD1 (6 bases). The CDR3 consists of 16 residues. CDR1 is ENHRY and CDR2 is SYGVKD in the germline V gene. V was trimmed by 6 bases and J by 2 bases, leaving 18 bases between them. This CDR3 is CAIRDPGDGTTDTQYF. CDR3 DNA sequence: TGTGCCATCAGAGACCCAGGGGACGGGACCACAGATACGCAGTATTTT.

This clonotype was seen ten or more times. This chain connects TRBV20-1 to TRBJ2-7; 7 nucleotides agree with TRBD1. Germline trimming cut 0 bases from V and 1 base from J; bases unmatched to any gene: 6. The CDR3 sequence is 15 residues long. Germline V gene data show CDR1 as DFQATT and CDR2 as SNEGSKA (reference sequence). CDR3 sequence (DNA): TGCAGTGCTAGAGATCCGGGACAGCTTTCCTACGAGCAGTACTTC. It translates to CSARDPGQLSYEQYF.

In its sample, this clonotype was seen many times. The chain combines TRBV19 with TRBJ2-3; 7 bases line up with TRBD1. The CDR3 consists of 15 residues. CDR1 is LNHDA and CDR2 is SQIVND in the germline V gene (reference sequence). V lost 2 bases and J lost 4; bases outside the gene matches: 6. The CDR3 coding sequence is TGTGCCAGTAGTATATTAGGGGGCACTTCAGATACGCAGTATTTT. It specifies CASSILGGTSDTQYF.